The T cell receptor beta chain under discussion was sequenced for a study of regulatory T cells in long-lasting Graves disease. Study-level results: Persistent-disease Graves' patients showed less TCR diversity than new cases.

The germline CDR1 and CDR2 sequences are SGHTA and FQGTGA. CDR3 size: 17 residues. This clonotype was counted a few times. No antigen is known for it. Compared with germline, one end of the junction differs, possibly owing to a read error. Documented time point: persistent/refractory GD, antithyroid drugs over 5 years with positive TRAb. Researchers made the TCR library from RNA that was extracted from PBMCs. CDR3-region Arm-PCR and iRepertoire HTBI primers produced the TCR beta libraries. TCRdb passed the multiplex PCR reads through MiXCR, listing each CDR3 protein once. In the table there are roughly 500,000 distinct CDR3 sequences, about 20% of which are singletons.

Material: peripheral blood mononuclear cells (PBMCs), obtained when the disease was refractory, from a patient treated with antithyroid drugs. This chain connects TRBV7-3 to TRBJ2-1; 10 nucleotides agree with TRBD2. This clonotype was sampled from a female donor with Graves disease. For the CDR3, the DNA is TGTGCCAGCAGGTTAACCACATTTTGGGCTAGCGGGAGTGAGCAGTTCTTC. This encodes CASRLTTFWASGSEQFF.